These 20 T cell receptor beta chains were sequenced from one sample in a study of blood T cells in healthy people across ages. Together with a sample-barcoded 5' primer, a J-beta primer mix was included in a second PCR lasting roughly 6 to 12 cycles. TCRdb ran MiXCR on the 5' RACE reads and lists one entry per CDR3 protein. The table lists over 500,000 distinct CDR3 sequences, roughly a quarter of them singletons. Separately, the same data were catalogued under a study of T cells of mothers and their children.

Material for sequencing was blood. The receptor source for this set is a boy between 2 and 15 years old in good health.

This clonotype was detected a few times. V is TRBV25-1 and J is TRBJ2-1, with D possibly matching TRBD2 (5 bases). The tail of the sequence fits TRBJ2-7 better, so the J call may be wrong. In germline, CDR1 is MGHDK, CDR2 SYGVNS. This CDR3 spans 10 amino acids. CDR3 protein: CASEGYEQYF. CDR3 DNA sequence: TGTGCCAGCGAGGGCTACGAGCAGTACTTC.

This clonotype was counted only a few times. This chain connects TRBV4-1 to TRBJ2-2, with 8 bases aligning to TRBD2. This CDR3 comprises 14 residues. The junction had 7 bases not matched to a gene; V was cut back by 6 bases and J by 7 bases. Per germline, CDR1 MGHRA and CDR2 YSYEKL. In nucleotides, the CDR3 is TGCGCCAGCAGGGGGATTGCGGGGGGCGGGGAGCTGTTTTTT. Translated: CASRGIAGGGELFF.

The chain recombines TRBV7-3 with TRBJ2-1, with D perhaps TRBD2 (6 bases). V was shortened by 2 bases and J by 7 bases, with 15 bases between the two germline ends. Germline V gene sequence: CDR1 SGHTA, CDR2 FQGTGA. The CDR3 is 15 amino acids. DNA of the CDR3: TGTGCCAGCAGCTTAGGGGGGAGTCTCTTAAATGAGCAGTTCTTC. It specifies CASSLGGSLLNEQFF.

The sample holds many counts of this clonotype. This chain joins TRBV20-1 and TRBJ2-7; TRBD2 matches 9 bases. With 3 bases clipped from V and 5 bases from J, the junction kept 5 bases outside the gene matches. CDR3 length: 13 residues. CDR1 and CDR2 (germline): DFQATT, SNEGSKA (reference sequence). Here the CDR3 reads CSARRGGAHEQYF. As DNA, the CDR3 is TGCAGTGCTAGGCGGGGGGGGGCCCACGAGCAGTACTTC.

This clonotype was seen only a few times. CDR3 sequence: CASSLVGVAKNIQYF. The CDR3 nucleotides read TGCGCCAGCAGCTTGGTAGGGGTAGCCAAAAACATTCAGTACTTC. The V gene is TRBV5-1, the J gene TRBJ2-4, with a possible D match to TRBD1 (5 bases). V was clipped by 0 bases and J by 0 bases, with 7 bases between them. The CDR3 sequence is 15 residues long. Germline CDR1 reads SGHRS; CDR2 reads YFSETQ.

Note on this clonotype: A read error may be the cause here, since a much bigger clone is one base away. The chain uses TRBV12-3 or TRBV12-4 and TRBJ2-6; unclear D gene. The CDR3 runs 14 residues. V dropped 3 bases and J dropped 2 bases, with 5 bases sitting between them. The CDR3 DNA reads TGTGCCAGCAGTTTTGGGGCTGGGGCCAACGTCCTGACTTTC. Translation: CASSFGAGANVLTF.

V and J are TRBV20-1 and TRBJ2-1; 11 bases agree with TRBD2. The CDR3 consists of 15 residues. V gave up 1 base and J gave up 9 bases; unmatched junction bases: 8. From germline, CDR1 is DFQATT and CDR2 SNEGSKA (reference sequence). The DNA for the CDR3 is TGCAGTGCTAGAGGTACTAGCGGGGGTTTAAGTGAGCAGTTCTTC. The encoded protein is CSARGTSGGLSEQFF.

As to this clonotype: The junction differs from germline at one of its ends, possibly a read error. This chain links TRBV27 with TRBJ2-5; TRBD2 aligns across 10 bases. This CDR3 is 15 amino acids long. Looked up from germline, CDR1 is MNHEY and CDR2 is SMNVEV (reference sequence). In nucleotides, the CDR3 is TGTGCCAGCGGTTTCCGACTAGCGGGCGGTGAGACCCAGTACTTC. Protein sequence: CASGFRLAGGETQYF.

The V and J genes are TRBV9 and TRBJ2-1; no reliable D call. V dropped 4 bases and J dropped 6 bases, with 14 bases sitting between them. Germline values: CDR1 SGDLS, CDR2 YYNGEE. The CDR3 loop spans 14 amino acids. DNA for the CDR3: TGTGCCAGCAGCCGGGTTCGTAGCACCAATGAGCAGTTCTTC. Its translation is CASSRVRSTNEQFF.

This clonotype was observed a handful of times. CDR3 in amino acids: CSARLAGVNEQFF. In DNA, the CDR3 is TGCAGTGCTAGACTAGCGGGAGTAAATGAGCAGTTCTTC. J is TRBJ2-1 and V is TRBV20-1, with 10 bases aligning to TRBD2. The CDR3 has 13 amino acids. V lost 2 bases, J lost 7 bases, and 2 bases stayed unmatched. The germline V gene has CDR1 DFQATT and CDR2 SNEGSKA (reference sequence).

V gene TRBV24-1 combines with J gene TRBJ2-5; D is ambiguous. The germline V and J ends were trimmed by 3 bases and 5 bases, with 9 bases remaining between them. This CDR3 region has 13 residues. The V gene's germline CDR1 is KGHDR and CDR2 SFDVKD. CDR3 coding DNA: TGTGCCACCAGTGATCCCAGCGCGGAGACCCAGTACTTC. Translation gives CATSDPSAETQYF.

This clonotype was found a few times. For the CDR3, the DNA is TGTGCCAGCAGTCGCGCCGGGACAGGGGACCGTGAAAAACTGTTTTTT. Translation: CASSRAGTGDREKLFF. This chain uses TRBV12-3 or TRBV12-4 with TRBJ1-4; 10 nucleotides agree with TRBD1. This CDR3 has 16 amino acids. The trim removed 5 bases at V and 7 bases at J, leaving 10 bases unmatched.

This chain links TRBV3-1 with TRBJ2-1; D might be TRBD1 or TRBD2, each matching 5 bases. Germline V gene lookup returns CDR1 LGHDT and CDR2 YNNKEL (reference sequence). There are 15 residues in the CDR3. V was pared by 2 bases and J by 8 bases, with 16 bases between. Here the CDR3 DNA reads TGTGCCAGCAGCCAAAGGGGTTTAGCCGGGGATGAGCAGTTCTTC. Its protein product is CASSQRGLAGDEQFF.

This clonotype was observed at least ten times. The chain uses TRBV20-1 and TRBJ2-7; possibly TRBD1 for D (5 bases). This CDR3 spans 14 amino acids. V was cut by 4 bases and J by 7 bases, with 20 bases left in between. The germline CDR1 and CDR2 sequences are DFQATT and SNEGSKA (reference sequence). This chain's CDR3 is CSATPHEGAREQYF. The CDR3 coding sequence is TGCAGTGCTACTCCCCATGAAGGGGCACGGGAGCAGTACTTC.

A remark on this clonotype: It is likely a read error, because the conserved phenylalanine at the end of the CDR3 is missing. The chain joins TRBV13 to TRBJ2-5; 10 positions match TRBD1. The CDR3 is 17 amino acids. Germline loops: CDR1 PRHDT, CDR2 FYEKMQ (reference sequence). V lost 4 bases to trimming and J lost 2 bases; unmatched junction nucleotides: 10. In DNA, the CDR3 is TGTGCCAGCAGCTCCGACAGGGGGCTGTCGAGACAAGAGACCCAGTACCTC. It translates to CASSSDRGLSRQETQYL.

This clonotype was seen more than once but under ten times. The chain uses TRBV30 and TRBJ2-3; the D is unclear. Trimming removed 0 bases from V and 2 bases from J, with 9 bases in between. Germline-derived CDR1 and CDR2 are GTSNPN and SVGIG (reference sequence). This CDR3 spans 14 amino acids. The CDR3 loop reads CAWSVRRITDTQYF. As DNA, the CDR3 is TGTGCCTGGAGTGTAAGGCGGATCACAGATACGCAGTATTTT.

The V call is TRBV20-1, the J call TRBJ2-7; perhaps TRBD1 as D (5 bases). There are 12 residues in the CDR3. CDR1 is DFQATT and CDR2 is SNEGSKA in the germline V gene (reference sequence). The V gene lost 0 bases and the J gene lost 6 bases, with 9 bases spanning the gap. The CDR3 bases are TGCAGTGCTAGAGAGACAGTGGTCGAGCAGTACTTC. This translates into CSARETVVEQYF.

J is TRBJ1-2 and V is TRBV12-3 or TRBV12-4, with D uncertain. The CDR3 runs to 13 residues. V dropped 8 bases and J dropped 2 bases, with 12 bases sitting between them. The CDR3 sequence is CASLTPANYGYTF. CDR3 DNA sequence: TGTGCCAGCCTAACACCTGCAAACTATGGCTACACCTTC.

This clonotype was counted between two and nine times. The rearrangement links TRBV7-9 to TRBJ2-3; no firm D call. The CDR3 extends over 14 amino acids. Germline V CDR1 and CDR2: SEHNR, FQNEAQ (reference sequence). Trimming shortened V by 1 base and J by 0 bases, and 5 bases separated the two germline ends. Written as DNA, the CDR3 is TGTGCCAGCAGCTTAGATGCTAGCACAGATACGCAGTATTTT. Residues: CASSLDASTDTQYF. Drawing the rest from reference TRBV7-9 and TRBJ2-3, the complete variable domain is DTGVSQNPRHKITKRGQNVTFRCDPISEHNRLYWYRQTLGQGPEFLTYFQNEAQLEKSRLLSDRFSAERPKGSFSTLEIQRTEQGDSAMYLCASSLDASTDTQYFGPGTRLTVL.

In this sample, this clonotype turned up a few times. The gene calls are TRBV18 and TRBJ2-7, with D maybe TRBD2 (5 bases). CDR1 is KGHSH, CDR2 LQKENI, per germline. This CDR3 region has 15 residues. Trimming cost V 4 bases and J 3 bases, with 16 bases left between them. The CDR3 loop reads CASSLKHGVLYEQYF. The CDR3 region has the DNA TGTGCCAGCTCACTAAAGCACGGGGTGCTCTACGAGCAGTACTTC. Based on the CDR3 plus reference TRBV18 and TRBJ2-7, the full variable domain is NAGVMQNPRHLVRRRGQEARLRCSPMKGHSHVYWYRQLPEEGLKFMVYLQKENIIDESGMPKERFSAEFPKEGPSILRIQQVVRGDSAAYFCASSLKHGVLYEQYFGPGTRLTVT.